The 14 T cell receptor beta chains below all came from one sample that was sequenced in a study of technical replicates of blood from a handful of donors. TCRdb's copy holds only in-frame clones and misses some; the assay was immunoSEQ multiplex PCR. This table has tens of thousands of clones, over 95% appearing once. Input material: T cells isolated from PBMCs. The receptors come from a human donor in good health.

The CDR3: CASSLGRGGGYTF. CDR3 DNA: TGCGCCAGCAGCTTAGGCAGGGGCGGTGGCTACACCTTC. This chain connects TRBV5-1 to TRBJ1-2, with D maybe TRBD1 (6 bases). The CDR3 runs 13 residues. In germline, CDR1 is SGHRS, CDR2 YFSETQ. Trimming removed 2 bases at V and 7 bases at J, with 12 bases between.

The CDR3 coding sequence is TGTGCCAGCAGCCCCCTCCCGGGAAATGAAAAACTGTTTTTT. Translated: CASSPLPGNEKLFF. The V and J genes are TRBV9 and TRBJ1-4; D is unresolved. CDR1 is SGDLS and CDR2 is YYNGEE in the germline V gene. This CDR3 has 14 amino acids. Trimming pared 4 bases from V and 5 bases from J, leaving 12 bases between.

This chain joins TRBV7-9 and TRBJ1-2; D is possibly TRBD1 (5 bases). Germline V gene lookup returns CDR1 SEHNR and CDR2 FQNEAQ (reference sequence). Trimming removed 5 bases from V and 2 bases from J, with 15 bases in between. This CDR3 is 15 amino acids long. The CDR3 nucleotides read TGTGCCAGCAGCCCGGGTGGTGGGGCGAACTATGGCTACACCTTC. The encoded protein is CASSPGGGANYGYTF.

V usage is TRBV30 and J usage is TRBJ2-2; 9 bases line up with TRBD1. Looked up from germline, CDR1 is GTSNPN and CDR2 is SVGIG (reference sequence). V shed 6 bases and J 6 bases; nucleotides not matched to a gene: 8. The CDR3 has 14 residues. CDR3 amino acids: CACQDRQGAGELFF. The CDR3 bases are TGTGCCTGCCAGGATAGACAGGGGGCCGGGGAGCTGTTTTTT. The whole variable domain, remainder taken from reference TRBV30 and TRBJ2-2, is SQTIHQWPATLVQPVGSPLSLECTVEGTSNPNLYWYRQAAGRGLQLLFYSVGIGQISSEVPQNLSASRPQDRQFILSSKKLLLSDSGFYLCACQDRQGAGELFFGEGSRLTVL.

The chain couples TRBV6-5 to TRBJ1-4; D is unresolved. The V gene lost 0 bases and the J gene lost 8 bases, with 13 bases spanning the gap. This CDR3 contains 15 residues. Germline loops: CDR1 MNHEY, CDR2 SVGAGI. The CDR3 loop reads CASSYSGREEEKLFF. CDR3 bases: TGTGCCAGCAGTTACTCGGGGAGGGAAGAGGAAAAACTGTTTTTT.

CDR3 DNA: TGTGCCACCAGCAGAGATCCAGCGGTCACCTACGAGCAGTACTTC. This sequence encodes CATSRDPAVTYEQYF. The chain is built from TRBV15 and TRBJ2-7; D may be TRBD2 (5 bases). V was clipped by 0 bases and J by 2 bases, with 11 bases between them. The CDR3 sequence is 15 residues long. Germline V CDR1 and CDR2: LNHNV, YYDKDF (reference sequence).

The chain uses TRBV10-1 and TRBJ2-7, with 13 nucleotides matching TRBD2. Germline V lookup: CDR1 WNHNN, CDR2 SYGVQD (reference sequence). This CDR3 is 15 amino acids long. The junction had 4 bases not matched to a gene; V was cut back by 4 bases and J by 4 bases. CDR3 coding DNA: TGCGCCAGCAGTGTGGGACTAGCGGGGATGTACGAGCAGTACTTC. Residues: CASSVGLAGMYEQYF.

The chain has TRBV18 and TRBJ2-7, with a tentative D call TRBD2 (5 bases). The germline V gene has CDR1 KGHSH and CDR2 LQKENI. The V and J ends lost 6 bases and 6 bases respectively, with 9 bases between them. CDR3 size: 11 residues. CDR3 protein: CASSHGVEQYF. The CDR3 DNA reads TGTGCCAGCTCCCACGGGGTCGAGCAGTACTTC.

The rearrangement uses TRBV19 and TRBJ2-7, with TRBD2 matching 7 bases. The CDR3 consists of 15 residues. Trimming took 7 bases from V and 0 from J; bases not matched to a gene: 9. From germline, CDR1 is LNHDA and CDR2 SQIVND (reference sequence). CDR3 in DNA: TGTGCCAGTACCCCTCCGGGACTACTCTCCTACGAGCAGTACTTC. Protein: CASTPPGLLSYEQYF. Using reference TRBV19 and TRBJ2-7 for the parts outside the CDR3, the full variable domain is DGGITQSPKYLFRKEGQNVTLSCEQNLNHDAMYWYRQDPGQGLRLIYYSQIVNDFQKGDIAEGYSVSREKKESFPLTVTSAQKNPTAFYLCASTPPGLLSYEQYFGPGTRLTVT.

This chain uses TRBV18 with TRBJ2-7; 13 nucleotides agree with TRBD2. V was pared by 3 bases and J by 6 bases, with 2 bases of the junction left unmatched. The CDR3 covers 14 residues. CDR1 KGHSH and CDR2 LQKENI come from the germline V gene. As DNA, the CDR3 is TGTGCCAGCTCACCGAGACTAGCGGGGGGCGAGCAGTACTTC. This codes for CASSPRLAGGEQYF.

The rearrangement joins TRBV7-6 to TRBJ2-1; D is undetermined. CDR1 and CDR2 from the germline V gene are SGHVS and FNYEAQ. Trimming removed 8 bases at V and 11 bases at J, with 19 bases between. The CDR3 covers 13 residues. The chain's CDR3 is CASSWAIIEKQFF. The CDR3 DNA is TGTGCCAGCTCTTGGGCGATCATCGAGAAGCAGTTCTTC.

This rearrangement joins TRBV7-9 to TRBJ1-3, with no clear D. Germline loops: CDR1 SEHNR, CDR2 FQNEAQ (reference sequence). V lost 7 bases and J 0 bases, leaving 7 bases between the germline ends. This CDR3 contains 13 residues. In DNA form, the CDR3 reads TGTGCCAGCACGGTAGCCTCTGGAAACACCATATATTTT. Its protein product is CASTVASGNTIYF.

The V call is TRBV5-1, the J call TRBJ2-5; TRBD1 matches 9 bases. In germline, CDR1 is SGHRS, CDR2 YFSETQ. This CDR3 spans 16 amino acids. The J segment lost 5 bases and the V segment lost 0 bases, leaving 8 bases of the junction unmatched. DNA of the CDR3: TGCGCCAGCAGCTTGGCGGGGGACAGGGTGATGGAGACCCAGTACTTC. It is translated as CASSLAGDRVMETQYF.

This clone was counted once. The chain joins TRBV27 to TRBJ1-1, with 9 bases lining up with TRBD1. The ends lost 1 base at V and 5 bases at J; junction bases unmatched: 14. This CDR3 comprises 18 residues. Germline CDR1 reads MNHEY; CDR2 reads SMNVEV (reference sequence). This CDR3 reads CASSLYTPGQGVWTEAFF. CDR3 sequence (DNA): TGTGCCAGCAGTTTATATACCCCGGGACAGGGAGTTTGGACTGAAGCTTTCTTT.